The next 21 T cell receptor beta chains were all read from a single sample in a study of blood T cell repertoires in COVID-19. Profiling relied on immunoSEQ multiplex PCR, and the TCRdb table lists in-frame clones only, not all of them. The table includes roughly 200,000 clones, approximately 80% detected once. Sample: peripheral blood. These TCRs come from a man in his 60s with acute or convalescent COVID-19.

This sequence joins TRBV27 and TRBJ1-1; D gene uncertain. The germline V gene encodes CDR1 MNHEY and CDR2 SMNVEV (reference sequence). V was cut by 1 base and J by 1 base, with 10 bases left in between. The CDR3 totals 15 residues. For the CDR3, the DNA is TGTGCCAGCAGTTTATGGGGTGAGGGGAACACTGAAGCTTTCTTT. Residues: CASSLWGEGNTEAFF.

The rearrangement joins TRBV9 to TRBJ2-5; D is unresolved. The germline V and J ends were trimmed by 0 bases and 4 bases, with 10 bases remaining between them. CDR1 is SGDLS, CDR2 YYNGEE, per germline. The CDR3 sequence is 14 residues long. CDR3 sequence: CASSVDNSPETQYF. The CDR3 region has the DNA TGTGCCAGCAGCGTAGATAATAGCCCAGAGACCCAGTACTTC.

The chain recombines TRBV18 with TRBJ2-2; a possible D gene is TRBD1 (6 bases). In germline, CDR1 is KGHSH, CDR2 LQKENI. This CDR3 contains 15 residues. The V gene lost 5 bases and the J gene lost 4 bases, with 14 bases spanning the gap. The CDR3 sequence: CASSSTDRSTGELFF. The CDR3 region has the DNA TGTGCCAGCTCATCTACCGACAGGAGCACCGGGGAGCTGTTTTTT.

The CDR3 bases are TGCGCCAGCAGCCAAGTCTCAGGACTAGCGAGGAGCACAGATACGCAGTATTTT. Protein: CASSQVSGLARSTDTQYF. The gene calls are TRBV4-1 and TRBJ2-3, with 9 bases fitting TRBD2. Germline CDR1 reads MGHRA; CDR2 reads YSYEKL. V gave up 1 base and J gave up 0 bases; unmatched junction bases: 8. The CDR3 totals 18 residues.

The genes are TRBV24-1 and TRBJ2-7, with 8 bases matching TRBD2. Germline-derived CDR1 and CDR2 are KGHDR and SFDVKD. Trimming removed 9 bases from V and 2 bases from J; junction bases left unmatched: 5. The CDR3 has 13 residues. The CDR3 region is CATGGLDTYEQYF. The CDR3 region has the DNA TGTGCCACCGGGGGACTAGACACCTACGAGCAGTACTTC.

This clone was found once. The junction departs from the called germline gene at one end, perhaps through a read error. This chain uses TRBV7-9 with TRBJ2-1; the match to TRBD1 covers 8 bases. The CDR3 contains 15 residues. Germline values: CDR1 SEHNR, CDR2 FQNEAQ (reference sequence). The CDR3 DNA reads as TGTGCCAGCAGCTTAACAGGGGGAGTCTACCATGAGCAGTTCTTC. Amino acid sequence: CASSLTGGVYHEQFF.

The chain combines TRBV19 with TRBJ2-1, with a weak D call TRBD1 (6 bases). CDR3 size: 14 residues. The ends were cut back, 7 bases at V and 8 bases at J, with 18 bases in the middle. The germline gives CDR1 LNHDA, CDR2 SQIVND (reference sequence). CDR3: CASTLQGPWDEQFF. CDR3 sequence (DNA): TGTGCCAGTACTCTCCAGGGGCCTTGGGATGAGCAGTTCTTC.

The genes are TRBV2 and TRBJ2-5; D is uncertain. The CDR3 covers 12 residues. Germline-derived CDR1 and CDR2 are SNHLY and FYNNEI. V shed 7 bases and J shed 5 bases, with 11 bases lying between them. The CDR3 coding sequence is TGTGCCAGCAACTTAGTCCGGGAGACCCAGTACTTC. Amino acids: CASNLVRETQYF.

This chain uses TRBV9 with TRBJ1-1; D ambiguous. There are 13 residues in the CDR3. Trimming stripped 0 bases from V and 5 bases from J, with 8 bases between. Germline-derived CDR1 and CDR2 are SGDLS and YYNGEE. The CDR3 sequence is CASSVVPGTEAFF. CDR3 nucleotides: TGTGCCAGCAGCGTAGTACCGGGAACTGAAGCTTTCTTT.

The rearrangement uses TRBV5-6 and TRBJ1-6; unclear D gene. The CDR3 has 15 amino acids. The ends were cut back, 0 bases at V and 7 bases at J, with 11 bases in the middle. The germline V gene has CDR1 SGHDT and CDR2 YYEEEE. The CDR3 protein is CASSLGTPGNSPLHF. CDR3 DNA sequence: TGTGCCAGCAGCTTGGGTACCCCCGGGAATTCACCCCTCCACTTT.

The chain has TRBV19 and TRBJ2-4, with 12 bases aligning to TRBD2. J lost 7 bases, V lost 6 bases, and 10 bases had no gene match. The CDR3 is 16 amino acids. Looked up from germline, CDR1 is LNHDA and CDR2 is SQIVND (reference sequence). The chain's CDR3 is CASRAYSLAGGNIQYF. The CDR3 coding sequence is TGTGCCAGTAGAGCTTATTCCCTAGCGGGGGGGAACATTCAGTACTTC.

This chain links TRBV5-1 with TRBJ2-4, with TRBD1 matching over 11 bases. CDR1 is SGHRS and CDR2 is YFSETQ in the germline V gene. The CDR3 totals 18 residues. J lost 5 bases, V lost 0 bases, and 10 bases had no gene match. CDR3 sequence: CASSLGIRTGGDENIQYF. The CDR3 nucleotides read TGCGCCAGCAGCTTGGGTATAAGGACAGGGGGCGACGAAAACATTCAGTACTTC.

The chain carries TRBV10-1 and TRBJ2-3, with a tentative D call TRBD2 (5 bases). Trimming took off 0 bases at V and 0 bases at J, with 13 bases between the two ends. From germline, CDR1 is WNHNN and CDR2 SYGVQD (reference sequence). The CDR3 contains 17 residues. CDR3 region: CASSESPPGSSTDTQYF. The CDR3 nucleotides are TGCGCCAGCAGTGAGTCCCCCCCGGGATCGAGCACAGATACGCAGTATTTT.

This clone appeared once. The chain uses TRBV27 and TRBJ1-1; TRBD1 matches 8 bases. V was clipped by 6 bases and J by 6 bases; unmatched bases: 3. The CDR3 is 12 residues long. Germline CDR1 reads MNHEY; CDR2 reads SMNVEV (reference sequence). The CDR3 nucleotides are TGTGCCAGCAGCGACAGGGGCGCTGAAGCTTTCTTT. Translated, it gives CASSDRGAEAFF.

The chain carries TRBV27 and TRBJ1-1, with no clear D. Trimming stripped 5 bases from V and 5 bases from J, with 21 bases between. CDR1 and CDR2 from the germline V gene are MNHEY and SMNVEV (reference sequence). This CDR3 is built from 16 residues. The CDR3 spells CASSTPPGGGRTEAFF. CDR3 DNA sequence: TGTGCCAGCAGTACCCCCCCCGGAGGAGGGCGTACTGAAGCTTTCTTT.

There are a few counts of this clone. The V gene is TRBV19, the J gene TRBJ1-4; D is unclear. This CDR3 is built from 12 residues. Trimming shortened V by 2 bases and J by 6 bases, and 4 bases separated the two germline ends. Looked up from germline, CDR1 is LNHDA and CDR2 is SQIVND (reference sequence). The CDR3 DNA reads TGTGCCAGTAGTATATTCGATGAAAAACTGTTTTTT. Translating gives CASSIFDEKLFF.

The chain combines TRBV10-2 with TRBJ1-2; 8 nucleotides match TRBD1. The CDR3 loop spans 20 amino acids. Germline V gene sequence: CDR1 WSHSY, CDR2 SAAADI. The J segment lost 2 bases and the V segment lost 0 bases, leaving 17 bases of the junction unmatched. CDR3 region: CASSESISTAAGQANYGYTF. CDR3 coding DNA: TGCGCCAGCAGTGAGTCTATTTCAACGGCCGCGGGACAGGCAAACTATGGCTACACCTTC.

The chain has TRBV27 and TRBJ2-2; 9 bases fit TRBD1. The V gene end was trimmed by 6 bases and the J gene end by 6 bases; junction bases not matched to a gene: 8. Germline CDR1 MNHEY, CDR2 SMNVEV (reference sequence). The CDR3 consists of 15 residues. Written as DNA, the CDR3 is TGTGCCAGCAGACCTACCGGGACAGGGTCCGGGGAGCTGTTTTTT. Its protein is CASRPTGTGSGELFF.

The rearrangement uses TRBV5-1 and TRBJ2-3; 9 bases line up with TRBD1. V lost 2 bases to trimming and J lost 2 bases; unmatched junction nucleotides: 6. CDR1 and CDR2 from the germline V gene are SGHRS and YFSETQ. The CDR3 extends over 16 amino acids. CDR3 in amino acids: CASSFPGQGNTDTQYF. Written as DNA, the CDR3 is TGCGCCAGCAGCTTCCCGGGACAGGGAAACACAGATACGCAGTATTTT. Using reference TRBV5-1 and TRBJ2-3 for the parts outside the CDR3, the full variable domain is KAGVTQTPRYLIKTRGQQVTLSCSPISGHRSVSWYQQTPGQGLQFLFEYFSETQRNKGNFPGRFSGRQFSNSRSEMNVSTLELGDSALYLCASSFPGQGNTDTQYFGPGTRLTVL.

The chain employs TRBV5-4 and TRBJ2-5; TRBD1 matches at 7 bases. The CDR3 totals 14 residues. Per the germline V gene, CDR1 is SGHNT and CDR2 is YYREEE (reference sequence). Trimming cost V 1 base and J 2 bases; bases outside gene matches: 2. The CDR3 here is CASSLSRGQETQYF. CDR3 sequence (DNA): TGTGCCAGCAGCTTGAGCAGGGGGCAAGAGACCCAGTACTTC. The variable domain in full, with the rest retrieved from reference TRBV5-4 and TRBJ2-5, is ETGVTQSPTHLIKTRGQQVTLRCSSQSGHNTVSWYQQALGQGPQFIFQYYREEENGRGNFPPRFSGLQFPNYSSELNVNALELDDSALYLCASSLSRGQETQYFGPGTRLLVL.

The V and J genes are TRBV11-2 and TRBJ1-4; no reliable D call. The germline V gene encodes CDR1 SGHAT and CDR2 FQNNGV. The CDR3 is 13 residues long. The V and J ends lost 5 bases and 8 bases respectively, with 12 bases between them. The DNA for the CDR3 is TGTGCCAGCAGCGGATACACGGGGGAAAAACTGTTTTTT. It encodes CASSGYTGEKLFF.